This passage covers 5 T cell receptor beta chains from one sample sequenced in a study of Ad26.COV2.S vaccination and SARS-CoV-2 variants. Using immunoSEQ multiplex PCR, the repertoire was profiled, and TCRdb retains in-frame clones only, with some absent. The table has about 400,000 clones, roughly 90% seen once. Specified treatment: about 20 received Ad26.COV2.S at low or high dose, single or two shots; roughly five received placebo; per-sample allocation not given. Material that was analyzed had been drawn on day 63 after the first vaccine or placebo injection. The sequencing used peripheral blood, collected in a trial of Ad26.COV2.S vaccine versus placebo. All receptors come from a person aged 18-60 years who received the Ad26.COV2.S COVID-19 vaccine or a placebo.

The CDR3 DNA reads as TGTGCCAGCAGCTACCGACTAGCGGGGGGGCGGACGGATACGCAGTATTTT. Residues: CASSYRLAGGRTDTQYF. V gene TRBV7-2 combines with J gene TRBJ2-3, with 14 bases that match TRBD2. The CDR3 consists of 17 residues. Trimming took 4 bases from V and 6 from J; bases not matched to a gene: 9. Germline CDR1 and CDR2: SGHTA and FQGNSA.

The V call is TRBV15, the J call TRBJ1-4, with TRBD1 matching 8 bases. The junction had 10 bases not matched to a gene; V was cut back by 5 bases and J by 8 bases. Germline lookup yields CDR1 LNHNV and CDR2 YYDKDF (reference sequence). CDR3 size: 15 residues. In DNA form, the CDR3 reads TGTGCCACCAGCTCCTCGGACAGGGAGGGCGAAAAACTGTTTTTT. It encodes CATSSSDREGEKLFF. Together with reference TRBV15 and TRBJ1-4, the CDR3 gives the full variable domain: DAMVIQNPRYQVTQFGKPVTLSCSQTLNHNVMYWYQQKSSQAPKLLFHYYDKDFNNEADTPDNFQSRRPNTSFCFLDIRSPGLGDTAMYLCATSSSDREGEKLFFGSGTQLSVL.

The chain links TRBV7-9 to TRBJ2-3; maybe TRBD1 (5 bases). Deletions cut 4 bases from V and 0 bases from J, with 11 bases between. The CDR3 runs 15 residues. The germline CDR1 and CDR2 sequences are SEHNR and FQNEAQ (reference sequence). The CDR3 bases are TGTGCCAGCAGCTCGTCTGGGGCTAGCACAGATACGCAGTATTTT. This translates into CASSSSGASTDTQYF. The variable domain in full, completed from reference TRBV7-9 and TRBJ2-3, reads DTGVSQNPRHKITKRGQNVTFRCDPISEHNRLYWYRQTLGQGPEFLTYFQNEAQLEKSRLLSDRFSAERPKGSFSTLEIQRTEQGDSAMYLCASSSSGASTDTQYFGPGTRLTVL.

V and J are TRBV14 and TRBJ2-5; no clear D gene. V dropped 4 bases and J dropped 0 bases, with 6 bases sitting between them. Germline CDR1 reads SGHDN; CDR2 reads FVKESK. The CDR3 extends over 13 amino acids. The CDR3 sequence is CASSRIYQETQYF. The CDR3 DNA follows: TGTGCCAGCAGCCGCATTTACCAAGAGACCCAGTACTTC.

The chain uses TRBV28 and TRBJ2-6, with 12 bases identical to TRBD1. CDR3 length equals 16 residues. Per germline, CDR1 MDHEN and CDR2 SYDVKM. The V and J ends lost 10 bases and 2 bases, in that order; junction bases with no gene match: 6. The CDR3 coding sequence is TGTGCCACCCGGGACAGGGGGCTGACTGGGGCCAACGTCCTGACTTTC. Residues: CATRDRGLTGANVLTF.